The sequence of this T cell receptor (beta chain) was determined in a study of CD8+CD57+ T cells in acquired aplastic anemia. Study-wide context: Sorted CD4+ plus CD8+ cells gave DNA averaging 3.2 ug. General study results and limits: Controls did not differ significantly from patients in CD8+ Simpson's diversity.

CDR3 and TCR beta VDJ profiling relied on genomic DNA as the template. TCRdb passed the reads through MiXCR, listing each CDR3 protein once. This sample has 150,000 to 200,000 distinct CDR3 sequences, with 64% found just once. About this clonotype: Its antigen is still unknown.

Germline-derived CDR1 and CDR2 are ENHRY and SYGVKD. With V trimmed by 8 bases and J by 4 bases, 2 bases remained unmatched. The CDR3 extends over 12 amino acids. This rearrangement joins TRBV10-3 to TRBJ2-3; TRBD2 matches at 8 bases. The TCR sequence derives from a human donor with severe aplastic anemia or a healthy control (not recorded which). Sequencing was done on a sample of sorted CD4+, CD8+, or CD8+CD57+ T cells (not recorded which) from PBMCs. CDR3 amino acids: CAIAGGADTQYF. The CDR3 DNA is TGTGCCATCGCGGGAGGAGCAGATACGCAGTATTTT.